The sequence of this T cell receptor beta chain was determined in a study of cytomegalovirus exposure and HLA in healthy donors. Turning to the study itself: About 80 million unique TCRs from HLA-typed donors made up an early data release. Study-level findings and limits: There were some V segments, including TRBV6-2 and TRBV6-3, excluded as indistinguishable. Most CMV-associated TCR beta chains were later found to appear HLA-restricted. After further analysis at a later stage, some 15,000 TCR beta sequences were associated with HLA alleles at 0.05 false discovery rate.

CDR1 is MNHNY, CDR2 SVGAGI, per germline (reference sequence). The trim removed 0 bases at V and 9 bases at J, leaving 9 bases unmatched. The CDR3 loop spans 16 amino acids. For this clone: Antigen unknown.

The PCR contained 60 Vbeta and 13 Jbeta primers. Method: immunoSEQ multiplex PCR; TCRdb's copy keeps in-frame clones and lacks some. Of some 210,000 clones listed, about 89% are singletons. The sequencing input was PBMCs. V is TRBV6-6 and J is TRBJ2-3, with 10 bases lining up with TRBD2. The receptor was derived from a man younger than 45 in good health and CMV-seronegative. The CDR3 DNA reads TGTGCCAGCAGTTACTCTGCTAGCGGGAGCGGGGGGACGCAGTATTTT. Its translation: CASSYSASGSGGTQYF.